The 26 T cell receptor beta chains below were found in one sample sequenced in a study of Graves' ophthalmopathy and Graves' hyperthyroidism. Scientists amplified the TCR beta CDR3 regions from RNA transcripts. HTBI-primed first-round RT-PCR preceded second-round multiplex PCR. TCRdb reprocessed the multiplex PCR reads with MiXCR, giving one entry per CDR3 protein. The table lists about 160,000 distinct CDR3 sequences, 37% of them singletons, with about 5.8% in the top ten. The sample was peripheral blood. These TCRs come from a woman aged 40-49 years with Graves' ophthalmopathy.

This clonotype was seen many times. V and J are TRBV30 and TRBJ1-6; TRBD1 agrees at 7 bases. Germline CDR1 is GTSNPN and CDR2 is SVGIG (reference sequence). The CDR3 is made up of 13 amino acids. V lost 5 bases, J lost 5 bases, and 3 bases stayed unmatched. CDR3 DNA: TGTGCCTGGTCCGGGACAGATAATTCACCCCTCCACTTT. Translation: CAWSGTDNSPLHF.

The chain combines TRBV19 with TRBJ2-7; D is undetermined. V dropped 3 bases and J dropped 0 bases, with 9 bases sitting between them. Germline V gene data show CDR1 as LNHDA and CDR2 as SQIVND (reference sequence). CDR3 length: 14 amino acids. The CDR3 reads CASSIFGRSYEQYF. The CDR3 coding sequence is TGTGCCAGTAGTATTTTCGGTCGCTCCTACGAGCAGTACTTC.

V is TRBV5-1 and J is TRBJ1-2, with 11 bases lining up with TRBD1. Trimming at V came to 0 bases and at J to 8 bases, leaving 3 bases not matched to a gene. This CDR3 has 14 amino acids. Germline V gene lookup returns CDR1 SGHRS and CDR2 YFSETQ. In DNA form, the CDR3 reads TGCGCCAGCAGCTTGGCGGGACAGGGGGAAGGCTACACCTTC. Amino acid sequence: CASSLAGQGEGYTF.

By sample fraction, this clonotype is medium-sized. The gene calls are TRBV12-3 or TRBV12-4 and TRBJ1-1, with 8 positions matching TRBD1. Trimming removed 0 bases from V and 5 bases from J; junction bases left unmatched: 2. The CDR3 is 14 amino acids. CDR3 amino acids: CASSLANRGTEAFF. The DNA of the CDR3 is TGTGCCAGCAGTTTAGCGAACAGGGGGACTGAAGCTTTCTTT.

This chain links TRBV28 with TRBJ1-1; 7 nucleotides align to TRBD1. The germline gives CDR1 MDHEN, CDR2 SYDVKM. The CDR3 spans 16 residues. Trimming removed 5 bases from V and 0 bases from J; junction bases left unmatched: 9. This CDR3 reads CASSPTGFSMNTEAFF. DNA of the CDR3: TGTGCCAGCAGTCCGACAGGGTTTTCGATGAACACTGAAGCTTTCTTT.

This clonotype appeared a few times. V usage is TRBV6-5 and J usage is TRBJ2-5; 9 nucleotides align to TRBD2. The CDR3 totals 18 residues. J gave up 2 bases and V 2 bases, and 12 bases lay outside the gene matches. Germline-derived CDR1 and CDR2 are MNHEY and SVGAGI. Here the CDR3 DNA reads TGTGCCAGCAGTTACGATTTTTCGGGACTAGCAGTTCAAGAGACCCAGTACTTC. Amino acid sequence: CASSYDFSGLAVQETQYF.

At least ten counts were recorded for this clonotype. J is TRBJ1-5 and V is TRBV6-1; TRBD1 is a possible D gene (6 bases). V was shortened by 5 bases and J by 0 bases, with 11 bases between the two germline ends. The CDR3 covers 15 residues. Germline CDR1 MNHNS, CDR2 SASEGT. CDR3 sequence (DNA): TGTGCCAGCAGTAGATACAGGGATAGCAATCAGCCCCAGCATTTT. Residues: CASSRYRDSNQPQHF.

This clonotype occurred many times. The CDR3 loop is CASSSGTGESNQPQHF. CDR3 sequence (DNA): TGCGCCAGCAGCTCAGGGACAGGGGAAAGCAATCAGCCCCAGCATTTT. The chain joins TRBV5-1 to TRBJ1-5, with 10 bases aligning to TRBD1. This CDR3 has 16 amino acids. With 3 bases clipped from V and 1 base from J, the junction kept 4 bases outside the gene matches. The V gene's germline CDR1 is SGHRS and CDR2 YFSETQ.

This clonotype was observed a handful of times. This chain links TRBV12-3 or TRBV12-4 with TRBJ1-1, with D perhaps TRBD1 (5 bases). Trimming shortened V by 6 bases and J by 3 bases, and 11 bases separated the two germline ends. This CDR3 has 13 residues. The CDR3 nucleotides are TGTGCCAGCAGCGGGGGGGGGGACACTGAAGCTTTCTTT. It encodes CASSGGGDTEAFF.

The chain has TRBV15 and TRBJ1-5; D remains ambiguous. The CDR3 has 13 amino acids. Germline CDR1 LNHNV, CDR2 YYDKDF (reference sequence). The V and J ends lost 4 bases and 3 bases respectively, with 7 bases between them. CDR3 coding DNA: TGTGCCACCAGCATAGGGCACAATCAGCCCCAGCATTTT. Its translation is CATSIGHNQPQHF.

The chain uses TRBV7-8 and TRBJ2-2, with TRBD2 matching 9 bases. CDR1 and CDR2 from the germline V gene are SGHVS and FQNEAQ. CDR3 size: 16 residues. The V and J ends lost 5 bases and 3 bases, in that order; junction bases with no gene match: 7. CDR3 in DNA: TGTGCCAGCAGCCCTCGCCAGCGGGAGGACACCGGGGAGCTGTTTTTT. Its translation: CASSPRQREDTGELFF.

This chain connects TRBV9 to TRBJ2-7, with D possibly matching TRBD1 (6 bases). The CDR3 totals 14 residues. Germline values: CDR1 SGDLS, CDR2 YYNGEE. The V and J ends lost 4 bases and 5 bases respectively, with 16 bases between them. As DNA, the CDR3 is TGTGCCAGCAGCCCCCACCGGGCAGGGGACGAGCAGTACTTC. Amino acid sequence: CASSPHRAGDEQYF.

This chain connects TRBV27 to TRBJ2-5, with D possibly matching TRBD2 (6 bases). The CDR3 runs to 14 residues. CDR1 is MNHEY, CDR2 SMNVEV, per germline (reference sequence). Trimming removed 2 bases at V and 0 bases at J, with 7 bases between. The CDR3 DNA reads TGTGCCAGCAGTTTAGCGGGGTACCAAGAGACCCAGTACTTC. Translating it yields CASSLAGYQETQYF.

This clonotype appeared many times. This sequence joins TRBV6-5 and TRBJ2-2; TRBD2 matches at 8 bases. Germline V gene data show CDR1 as MNHEY and CDR2 as SVGAGI. V dropped 7 bases and J dropped 6; count of bases not matched to a gene: 13. CDR3 length: 16 amino acids. CDR3 DNA sequence: TGTGCCAGCAATTCGGGGGGGGCGAGCGGTGCCGGGGAGCTGTTTTTT. Residues: CASNSGGASGAGELFF.

The V and J genes are TRBV20-1 and TRBJ2-7, with TRBD2 as a possible D gene (6 bases). The CDR3 length is 12 residues. Germline CDR1 and CDR2: DFQATT and SNEGSKA (reference sequence). As DNA, the CDR3 is TGCGGAGCCGGGACTCTTACCTACGAGCAGTACTTC. Translated, it gives CGAGTLTYEQYF.

This clonotype appeared many times. V is TRBV7-8 and J is TRBJ2-5, with 8 bases aligning to TRBD2. With V trimmed by 5 bases and J by 6 bases, 8 bases remained unmatched. The length of the CDR3 is 14 residues. CDR1 and CDR2 (germline): SGHVS, FQNEAQ. In DNA, the CDR3 is TGTGCCAGCAGCCCGGGGGGGTCCGTGAAGACCCAGTACTTC. As protein: CASSPGGSVKTQYF.

This clonotype was seen many times. V and J are TRBV12-3 or TRBV12-4 and TRBJ1-2; perhaps TRBD1 as D (5 bases). Trimming left V 5 bases short and J 4 bases short, with 17 bases between. The CDR3 is 15 residues long. The CDR3 region has the DNA TGTGCCAGCAGTGTCAAGAGGGACTCGGGCTATGGCTACACCTTC. Its translation is CASSVKRDSGYGYTF.

This clonotype was seen ten or more times. This chain links TRBV27 with TRBJ1-5; unclear D gene. V was trimmed by 5 bases and J by 0 bases, leaving 8 bases between them. The CDR3 is 14 amino acids. Germline V gene data show CDR1 as MNHEY and CDR2 as SMNVEV (reference sequence). The CDR3 reads CASSHTDSNQPQHF. For the CDR3, the DNA is TGTGCCAGCAGTCACACAGATAGCAATCAGCCCCAGCATTTT.

This clonotype was detected many times. The chain carries TRBV6-5 and TRBJ1-6; 7 positions agree with TRBD1. V lost 7 bases and J lost 8; bases outside the gene matches: 8. Germline values: CDR1 MNHEY, CDR2 SVGAGI. CDR3 length: 14 amino acids. The CDR3, as DNA: TGTGCCAGCATCGAGGGGACAGACTATTCACCCCTCCACTTT. This sequence encodes CASIEGTDYSPLHF.

The chain carries TRBV30 and TRBJ1-6; 7 bases align to TRBD1. Germline V gene data show CDR1 as GTSNPN and CDR2 as SVGIG (reference sequence). The trim removed 4 bases at V and 9 bases at J, leaving 9 bases unmatched. The CDR3 is 14 amino acids. CDR3 sequence: CAWTGGSQRSPLHF. The CDR3 nucleotides read TGTGCCTGGACAGGGGGAAGCCAGCGTTCACCCCTCCACTTT.

The table lists this clonotype with many counts. The chain links TRBV6-5 to TRBJ2-7; D unresolved. CDR3 size: 15 residues. The V and J ends lost 5 bases and 2 bases respectively, with 16 bases between them. Germline V CDR1 and CDR2: MNHEY, SVGAGI. CDR3 in amino acids: CASSRQVPQAYEQYF. CDR3 nucleotides: TGTGCCAGCAGTCGCCAGGTACCCCAAGCCTACGAGCAGTACTTC.

This chain connects TRBV6-2 or TRBV6-3 to TRBJ2-1; D unclear. CDR3 size: 12 residues. Germline V gene data show CDR1 as MNHEY and CDR2 as SVGEGT. The germline V and J ends were trimmed by 4 bases and 10 bases, with 11 bases remaining between them. This chain's CDR3 is CASSSPLGEQFF. The CDR3 DNA reads TGTGCCAGCAGTTCTCCCCTGGGGGAGCAGTTCTTC.

This clonotype was counted at least ten times. The V call is TRBV6-5, the J call TRBJ1-2; TRBD1 aligns across 7 bases. This CDR3 is built from 14 residues. Germline V gene sequence: CDR1 MNHEY, CDR2 SVGAGI. J lost 3 bases, V lost 2 bases, and 3 bases had no gene match. In nucleotides, the CDR3 is TGTGCCAGCAGTTACATCCAGGGGGACTATGGCTACACCTTC. Translation gives CASSYIQGDYGYTF.

At least ten counts were recorded for this clonotype. This chain links TRBV28 with TRBJ1-2; 7 bases align to TRBD1. V was clipped by 10 bases and J by 3 bases; unmatched bases: 8. The germline gives CDR1 MDHEN, CDR2 SYDVKM. The CDR3 runs 13 residues. CDR3 region: CATRGGGHYGYTF. Written as DNA, the CDR3 is TGTGCCACCAGGGGAGGGGGCCACTATGGCTACACCTTC.

This clonotype has a count of ten or more. V usage is TRBV18 and J usage is TRBJ2-2; the match to TRBD1 covers 7 bases. V lost 4 bases to trimming and J lost 2 bases; unmatched junction nucleotides: 4. Germline V CDR1 and CDR2: KGHSH, LQKENI. The CDR3 consists of 15 residues. Written as DNA, the CDR3 is TGTGCCAGCTCACGGGACAGAACTAACACCGGGGAGCTGTTTTTT. This gives the protein CASSRDRTNTGELFF.

This clonotype has a count of ten or more. The chain recombines TRBV6-5 with TRBJ1-2, with no clear D. Germline loops: CDR1 MNHEY, CDR2 SVGAGI. The V end lost 0 bases, the J end lost 0 bases, and 5 bases lay between the germline ends. The CDR3 runs 14 residues. In nucleotides, the CDR3 is TGTGCCAGCAGTTACTCGGAGTCTAACTATGGCTACACCTTC. Translated, it gives CASSYSESNYGYTF.